The T cell receptor (beta chain) under discussion was sequenced for a study of CD8 T cells in Susac syndrome. It was with random hexamers that about 0.45 to 1 ug RNA was reverse transcribed. TCRdb re-derived calls from the immunoSEQ multiplex PCR reads in MiXCR, one entry per CDR3 protein. The sample shows around 80,000 distinct CDR3 sequences, roughly 92% of them seen only once. Regarding the study as a whole: Expansion of Susac CD8+ clones peaked in TEMRA cells and in active patients.

From germline, CDR1 is MNHNS and CDR2 SASEGT. V shed 10 bases, J shed 0 bases, and the junction held 10 bases outside the gene matches. The CDR3 contains 15 residues. Turning to this clonotype: Its antigen remains unknown.

The receptor was derived from a human donor with Susac syndrome. The sample taken for sequencing was CD8+ T cells from PBMCs. This sequence joins TRBV6-1 and TRBJ1-1; TRBD1 matches at 8 bases. CDR3 bases: TGTGCCAACCGTCCCGGGACAGGTCTGAACACTGAAGCTTTCTTT. It yields the protein CANRPGTGLNTEAFF.